The entry that follows covers one TCR beta chain sequence. The antigen is undetermined. The sample belongs to a study of blood T cells in healthy people across ages. The use of a sample-barcoded 5' primer and a J-beta primer mix characterized a second PCR of about 7 to 12 cycles. TCRdb redid the calling of the 5' RACE reads with MiXCR, one entry per CDR3 protein. The sample has some 640,000 distinct CDR3 sequences, about 52% seen once; the top ten hold around 32%. Caucasian individuals from Russia who were healthy and aged about 6 to 95 acted as donors. General observations from the study: Higher naive T cell percentage went strongly together with higher TCR beta diversity. The authors considered diversity estimates from one million T cells to be underestimates.

This clonotype originated in a woman between 55 and 75 years old in good health. The sequencing input was blood.

As DNA, the CDR3 is TGTGCCAGCAGCCAAGACAGGGACGGGGATGGGTACCAAGAGACCCAGTTCTTC. Translation: CASSQDRDGDGYQETQFF. The chain recombines TRBV3-1 with TRBJ2-1; D is possibly TRBD1 or TRBD2 (5 bases each). The V gene lost 0 bases and the J gene lost 13 bases, with 28 bases spanning the gap. Germline-derived CDR1 and CDR2 are LGHDT and YNNKEL (reference sequence). The CDR3 runs to 18 residues.